Shown below are 7 T cell receptor beta chains from a single sample sequenced in a study of control samples from healthy donors and cancer patients. The assay was immunoSEQ multiplex PCR, and TCRdb's table has in-frame clones only and misses some. The sample carries 30,000 to 35,000 clones, about 88% recorded once. Material for sequencing was PBMCs. These receptors all stem from a middle-aged woman with lung cancer.

This clone is a singleton in its sample. This chain connects TRBV5-5 to TRBJ2-1, with D perhaps TRBD1 (5 bases). The V and J ends lost 3 bases and 8 bases respectively, with 18 bases between them. The V gene's germline CDR1 is SGHKS and CDR2 YYEKEE (reference sequence). CDR3 length: 15 residues. The CDR3 loop is CASSSTALGIDEQFF. CDR3 DNA sequence: TGTGCCAGCAGCTCGACAGCATTAGGGATCGATGAGCAGTTCTTC.

The gene calls are TRBV19 and TRBJ2-4; perhaps TRBD2 as D (5 bases). The CDR3 consists of 15 residues. V gave up 6 bases and J gave up 6 bases, with 18 bases separating them. Germline V gene lookup returns CDR1 LNHDA and CDR2 SQIVND (reference sequence). The CDR3 DNA follows: TGTGCCAGTAGCCCGGACCGGGAAATCGGAAACATTCAGTACTTC. Translation gives CASSPDREIGNIQYF.

This clone was detected only a few times. The chain combines TRBV5-1 with TRBJ2-5; no reliable D call. The CDR3 is 14 amino acids. Germline V CDR1 and CDR2: SGHRS, YFSETQ. The V gene lost 0 bases and the J gene lost 0 bases, with 6 bases spanning the gap. The CDR3 loop is CASSLAGYQETQYF. CDR3 in DNA: TGCGCCAGCAGCTTGGCTGGATACCAAGAGACCCAGTACTTC.

This chain joins TRBV2 and TRBJ1-1; D is perhaps TRBD1 (5 bases). The CDR3 runs to 13 residues. Deletions cut 2 bases from V and 11 bases from J, with 15 bases between. Germline V gene lookup returns CDR1 SNHLY and CDR2 FYNNEI. The DNA of the CDR3 is TGTGCCAGCAGTGAAATGGGTCGGGGGAGTGCTTTCTTT. Translating gives CASSEMGRGSAFF.

The chain links TRBV4-3 to TRBJ1-4; D uncertain. Germline V gene sequence: CDR1 LGHNA, CDR2 YSLEER. V lost 4 bases, J lost 8 bases, and 14 bases lay in between. This CDR3 region has 14 residues. The CDR3 nucleotides are TGCGCCAGCAGCCCATCCCCGCGGGGAGAAAAACTGTTTTTT. Encoded protein: CASSPSPRGEKLFF.

This clone came up a few times. The rearrangement links TRBV25-1 to TRBJ2-7, with 7 bases matching TRBD1. Germline V CDR1 and CDR2: MGHDK, SYGVNS. The trim removed 4 bases at V and 0 bases at J, leaving 9 bases unmatched. There are 16 residues in the CDR3. This chain's CDR3 is CASSGDSLKSSYEQYF. The CDR3 DNA reads TGTGCCAGCAGTGGGGACAGCCTAAAGAGCTCCTACGAGCAGTACTTC.

The rearrangement joins TRBV2 to TRBJ1-5, with 7 positions matching TRBD1. Germline-derived CDR1 and CDR2 are SNHLY and FYNNEI. This CDR3 region has 15 residues. Trimming at V came to 7 bases and at J to 6 bases, leaving 12 bases not matched to a gene. The CDR3 region has the DNA TGTGCCAGCACCAGGGGGGTGGGGGAAGGTCAGCCCCAGCATTTT. Protein sequence: CASTRGVGEGQPQHF. The complete variable domain, with remaining parts taken from reference TRBV2 and TRBJ1-5, reads EPEVTQTPSHQVTQMGQEVILRCVPISNHLYFYWYRQILGQKVEFLVSFYNNEISEKSEIFDDQFSVERPDGSNFTLKIRSTKLEDSAMYFCASTRGVGEGQPQHFGDGTRLSIL.